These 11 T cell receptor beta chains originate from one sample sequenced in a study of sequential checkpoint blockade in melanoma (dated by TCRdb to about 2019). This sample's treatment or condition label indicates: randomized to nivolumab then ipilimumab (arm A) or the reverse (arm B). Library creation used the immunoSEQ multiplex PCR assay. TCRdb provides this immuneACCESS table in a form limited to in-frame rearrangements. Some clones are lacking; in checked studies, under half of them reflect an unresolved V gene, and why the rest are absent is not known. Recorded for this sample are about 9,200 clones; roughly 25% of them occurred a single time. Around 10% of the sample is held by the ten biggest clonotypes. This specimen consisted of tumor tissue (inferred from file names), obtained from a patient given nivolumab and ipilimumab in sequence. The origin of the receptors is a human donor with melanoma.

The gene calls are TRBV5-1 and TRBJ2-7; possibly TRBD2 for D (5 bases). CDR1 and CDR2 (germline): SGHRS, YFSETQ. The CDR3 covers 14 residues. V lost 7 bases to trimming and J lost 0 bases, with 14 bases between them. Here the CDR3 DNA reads TGCGCCAGCTCTTCTACCCGGGACTCCTACGAGCAGTACTTC. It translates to CASSSTRDSYEQYF. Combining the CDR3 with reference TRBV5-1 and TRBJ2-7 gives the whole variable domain KAGVTQTPRYLIKTRGQQVTLSCSPISGHRSVSWYQQTPGQGLQFLFEYFSETQRNKGNFPGRFSGRQFSNSRSEMNVSTLELGDSALYLCASSSTRDSYEQYFGPGTRLTVT.

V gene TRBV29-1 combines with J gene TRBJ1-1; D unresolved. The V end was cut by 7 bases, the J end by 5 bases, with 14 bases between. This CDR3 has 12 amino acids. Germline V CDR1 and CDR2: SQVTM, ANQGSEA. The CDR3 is CSALPTITEAFF. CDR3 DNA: TGCAGCGCCCTACCGACAATTACTGAAGCTTTCTTT.

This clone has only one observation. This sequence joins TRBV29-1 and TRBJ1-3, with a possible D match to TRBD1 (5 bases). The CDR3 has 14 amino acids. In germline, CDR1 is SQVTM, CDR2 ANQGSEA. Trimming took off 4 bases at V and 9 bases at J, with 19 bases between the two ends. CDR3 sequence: CSVAEDKRGSTIYF. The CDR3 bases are TGCAGCGTTGCCGAGGACAAGCGGGGGAGCACCATATATTTT.

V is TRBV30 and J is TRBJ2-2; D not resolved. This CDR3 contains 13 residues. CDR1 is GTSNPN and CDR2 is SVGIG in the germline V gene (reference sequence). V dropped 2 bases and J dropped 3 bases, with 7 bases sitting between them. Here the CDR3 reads CAWSLFHTGELFF. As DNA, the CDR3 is TGTGCCTGGAGTCTATTCCACACCGGGGAGCTGTTTTTT.

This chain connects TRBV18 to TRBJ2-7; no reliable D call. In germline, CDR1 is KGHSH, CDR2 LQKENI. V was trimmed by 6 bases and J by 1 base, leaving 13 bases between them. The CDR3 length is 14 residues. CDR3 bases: TGTGCCAGCTCCCTAGAAATGGGGTCCTACGAGCAGTACTTC. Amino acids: CASSLEMGSYEQYF.

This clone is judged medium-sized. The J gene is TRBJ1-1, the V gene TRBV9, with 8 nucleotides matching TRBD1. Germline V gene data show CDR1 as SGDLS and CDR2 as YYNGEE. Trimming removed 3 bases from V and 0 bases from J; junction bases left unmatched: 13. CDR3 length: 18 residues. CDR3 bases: TGTGCCAGCAGCGAGACCGGGGGACAGGTTGGGATGAACACTGAAGCTTTCTTT. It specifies CASSETGGQVGMNTEAFF. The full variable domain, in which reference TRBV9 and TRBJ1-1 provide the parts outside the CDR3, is DSGVTQTPKHLITATGQRVTLRCSPRSGDLSVYWYQQSLDQGLQFLIQYYNGEERAKGNILERFSAQQFPDLHSELNLSSLELGDSALYFCASSETGGQVGMNTEAFFGQGTRLTVV.

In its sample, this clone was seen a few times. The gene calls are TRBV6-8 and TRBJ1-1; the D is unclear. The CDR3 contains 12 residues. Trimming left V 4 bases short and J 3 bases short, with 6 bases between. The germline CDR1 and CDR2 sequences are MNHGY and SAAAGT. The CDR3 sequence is CASSWLDTEAFF. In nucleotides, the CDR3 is TGTGCCAGCAGTTGGTTGGACACTGAAGCTTTCTTT.

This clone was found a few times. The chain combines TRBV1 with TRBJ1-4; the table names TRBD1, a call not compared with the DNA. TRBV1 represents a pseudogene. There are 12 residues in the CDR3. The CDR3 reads CASSHDSEKLFF. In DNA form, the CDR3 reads TGCGCCAGCAGCCACGACAGTGAAAAACTGTTTTTT.

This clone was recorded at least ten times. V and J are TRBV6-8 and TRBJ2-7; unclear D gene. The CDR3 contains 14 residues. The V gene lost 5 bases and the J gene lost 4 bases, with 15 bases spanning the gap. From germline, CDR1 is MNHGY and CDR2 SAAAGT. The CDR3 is CASSPPGSVYEQYF. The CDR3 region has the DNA TGTGCCAGCAGTCCCCCCGGCTCGGTTTACGAGCAGTACTTC.

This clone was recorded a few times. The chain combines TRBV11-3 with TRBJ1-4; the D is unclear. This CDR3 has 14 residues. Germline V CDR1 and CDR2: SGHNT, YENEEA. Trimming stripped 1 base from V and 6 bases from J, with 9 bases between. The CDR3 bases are TGTGCCAGCAGCTTAGGGCAGATGCATGAAAAACTGTTTTTT. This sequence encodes CASSLGQMHEKLFF.

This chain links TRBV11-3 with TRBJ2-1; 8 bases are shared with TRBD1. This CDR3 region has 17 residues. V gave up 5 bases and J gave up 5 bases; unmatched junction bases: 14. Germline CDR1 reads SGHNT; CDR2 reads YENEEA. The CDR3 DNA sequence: TGTGCCAGCAGCCAAGGTGGAGGGCAGGGGGCAAACAATGAGCAGTTCTTC. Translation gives CASSQGGGQGANNEQFF.